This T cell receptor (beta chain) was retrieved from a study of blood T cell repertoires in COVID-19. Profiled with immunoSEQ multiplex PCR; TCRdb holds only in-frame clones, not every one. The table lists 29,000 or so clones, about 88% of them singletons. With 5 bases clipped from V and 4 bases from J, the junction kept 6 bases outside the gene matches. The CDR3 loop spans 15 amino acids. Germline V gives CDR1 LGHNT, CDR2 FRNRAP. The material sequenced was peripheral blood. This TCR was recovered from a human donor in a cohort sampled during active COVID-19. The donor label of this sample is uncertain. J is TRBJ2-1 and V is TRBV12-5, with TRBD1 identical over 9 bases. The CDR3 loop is CASGRPGQGYNEQFF. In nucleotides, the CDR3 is TGTGCTAGTGGTCGCCCCGGACAGGGGTACAATGAGCAGTTCTTC. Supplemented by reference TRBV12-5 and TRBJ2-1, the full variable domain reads DARVTQTPRHKVTEMGQEVTMRCQPILGHNTVFWYRQTMMQGLELLAYFRNRAPLDDSGMPKDRFSAEMPDATLATLKIQPSEPRDSAVYFCASGRPGQGYNEQFFGPGTRLTVL.